The 6 T cell receptor beta chains reported below all come from one sample, sequenced in a study of blood T cell repertoires in COVID-19. The data were produced by immunoSEQ multiplex PCR, yet TCRdb's version contains in-frame clones alone and is incomplete. Among 450,000 to 500,000 clones, around 87% were seen once, and the ten largest hold 0.65% to 0.9%. The sample taken for sequencing was PBMCs or T cells enriched from blood (not recorded which). These receptors originate from a woman aged 18 to 35 who had recovered from COVID-19.

This chain joins TRBV25-1 and TRBJ1-6; perhaps TRBD1 as D (6 bases). The germline V gene encodes CDR1 MGHDK and CDR2 SYGVNS. Deletions cut 4 bases from V and 9 bases from J, with 13 bases between. This CDR3 comprises 14 residues. The CDR3 is CASSGRQVPSPLHF. The CDR3 DNA is TGTGCCAGCAGTGGGAGACAGGTCCCTTCACCCCTCCACTTT.

This clone is a singleton in its sample. This sequence joins TRBV4-1 and TRBJ2-3, with TRBD1 as a possible D gene (5 bases). Trimming removed 2 bases at V and 2 bases at J, with 20 bases between. CDR3 length: 18 amino acids. The germline V gene encodes CDR1 MGHRA and CDR2 YSYEKL. In nucleotides, the CDR3 is TGCGCCAGCAGCCAAAGGAAGGGGCGACGAGAAACCACAGATACGCAGTATTTT. Translated, it gives CASSQRKGRRETTDTQYF.

With regard to this clone: The junction and the germline gene differ at one end; a read error may be behind it. The chain links TRBV20-1 to TRBJ2-1, with 7 bases matching TRBD2. There are 11 residues in the CDR3. The V gene's germline CDR1 is DFQATT and CDR2 SNEGSKA (reference sequence). This CDR3 is CSAAREPAGVF. DNA for the CDR3: TGCAGTGCTGCGCGGGAGCCGGCTGGGGTCTTC.

The J gene is TRBJ1-2, the V gene TRBV30; 7 nucleotides match TRBD1. Germline values: CDR1 GTSNPN, CDR2 SVGIG (reference sequence). The CDR3 totals 13 residues. V trimming: 1 base; J trimming: 7 bases; junction bases outside the gene matches: 6. CDR3 residues: CAWSGKGAVGYTF. The CDR3 bases are TGTGCCTGGAGTGGGAAGGGGGCGGTTGGCTACACCTTC.

V and J are TRBV3-1 (or the pseudogene TRBV3-2) and TRBJ2-6, with D possibly TRBD1 on 5 matching bases. CDR3 length: 17 residues. In germline, CDR1 is LGHDT, CDR2 YNNKEL (reference sequence). Trimming took 4 bases from V and 0 from J, leaving 13 bases between them. In DNA form, the CDR3 reads TGTGCCAGCAGCCGGCTGACAGACCACTCTGGGGCCAACGTCCTGACTTTC. Its protein product is CASSRLTDHSGANVLTF.

This sequence joins TRBV6-2 or TRBV6-3 and TRBJ1-1; D gene ambiguous. V dropped 2 bases and J dropped 3 bases, with 13 bases sitting between them. This CDR3 contains 15 residues. Germline CDR1 reads MNHEY; CDR2 reads SVGEGT. Written as DNA, the CDR3 is TGTGCCAGCAGTTACCCCGTAGGAGTCGACACTGAAGCTTTCTTT. It is translated as CASSYPVGVDTEAFF.